Sequencing of this T cell receptor (beta chain) was carried out in a study of blood T cell repertoires in COVID-19. Authors' methods: How many nucleated cells were present was estimated from reference gene primer amplification. This table comes from immunoSEQ multiplex PCR, and its TCRdb copy is limited to in-frame clones, with some not included. V and J calls and clone size are as listed in that table; D and trimming were resolved from the DNA. The sample lists fewer than 350,000 clones, 90% occurring once. The length of the CDR3 is 12 residues. Germline V gives CDR1 SGHTA, CDR2 FQGTGA. Deletions cut 0 bases from V and 4 bases from J, with 3 bases between.

The rearrangement uses TRBV7-3 and TRBJ1-2, with no clear D. Sequenced material: PBMCs or T cells enriched from blood (not recorded which). The sequence derives from a young woman with acute COVID-19. The CDR3, as DNA: TGTGCCAGCAGCTTAACCGGCTATGGCTACACCTTC. This codes for CASSLTGYGYTF.